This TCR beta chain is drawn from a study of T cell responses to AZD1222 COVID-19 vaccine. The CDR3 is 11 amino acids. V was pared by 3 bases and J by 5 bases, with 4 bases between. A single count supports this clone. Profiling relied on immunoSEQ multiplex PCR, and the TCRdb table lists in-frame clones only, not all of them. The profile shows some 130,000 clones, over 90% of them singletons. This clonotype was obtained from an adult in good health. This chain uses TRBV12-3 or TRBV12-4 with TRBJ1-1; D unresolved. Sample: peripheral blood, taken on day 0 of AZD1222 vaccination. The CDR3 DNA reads TGTGCCAGCAGTTTGGGGACTGAAGCTTTCTTT. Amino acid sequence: CASSLGTEAFF.